The 18 T cell receptor beta chains in this list originate from one sample, sequenced in a study of a mutant IDH1 vaccine in newly diagnosed glioma. These receptors' antigens are unknown. Time point: week 5, during vaccination. The vaccine gave 300 ug of a 20-mer mutant IDH1 peptide subcutaneously per dose. TCRdb keeps only in-frame clones here, not all; method: immunoSEQ multiplex PCR. Of roughly 28,000 clones in the sample, 89% were seen once. The sample here was PBMCs, taken from a glioma patient whose treatment included an IDH1 peptide vaccine. All receptors derive from a man between 18 and 29 years old with glioma.

This chain links TRBV29-1 with TRBJ2-1, with TRBD1 matching 8 bases. Germline V CDR1 and CDR2: SQVTM, ANQGSEA. CDR3 length: 14 residues. The V and J ends lost 1 base and 2 bases, in that order; junction bases with no gene match: 1. The CDR3 sequence is CSVEGQGPYNEQFF. DNA of the CDR3: TGCAGCGTTGAAGGACAGGGGCCCTACAATGAGCAGTTCTTC.

This chain links TRBV4-3 with TRBJ2-3, with a tentative D call TRBD1 (6 bases). CDR3 size: 16 residues. The V end was cut by 0 bases, the J end by 4 bases, with 14 bases between. Germline CDR1 LGHNA, CDR2 YSLEER. The CDR3 region has the DNA TGCGCCAGCAGCCAAGAAGGCGTAGCAGGGGCAGATACGCAGTATTTT. Encoded protein: CASSQEGVAGADTQYF.

This sequence joins TRBV9 and TRBJ2-6; D tentatively reads TRBD1 or TRBD2 (5 bases each). The CDR3 loop spans 23 amino acids. The V gene's germline CDR1 is SGDLS and CDR2 YYNGEE. V was cut by 3 bases and J by 0 bases, with 31 bases left in between. The CDR3: CASSAPGYGTVDPEHSGANVLTF. As DNA, the CDR3 is TGTGCCAGCAGCGCCCCAGGGTACGGGACGGTAGACCCCGAACACTCTGGGGCCAACGTCCTGACTTTC.

The CDR3 nucleotides are TGCGCCAGCAGCCAAGATGGGGGACGATATACGCAGTATTTT. This sequence encodes CASSQDGGRYTQYF. V gene TRBV4-1 combines with J gene TRBJ2-3; D tentatively reads TRBD1 or TRBD2 (5 bases each). Germline V CDR1 and CDR2: MGHRA, YSYEKL. The CDR3 runs to 14 residues. V lost 0 bases and J lost 7, with 11 bases in between.

The chain is built from TRBV27 and TRBJ1-2; D is possibly TRBD1 (5 bases). Trimming took 0 bases from V and 8 from J, leaving 10 bases between them. Per germline, CDR1 MNHEY and CDR2 SMNVEV (reference sequence). The CDR3 consists of 13 residues. The DNA of the CDR3 is TGTGCCAGCAGTTTATCGGTTAGGGGCGGCTACACCTTC. As protein: CASSLSVRGGYTF.

This chain connects TRBV2 to TRBJ1-2, with D tentatively TRBD1 (5 bases). Trimming removed 5 bases from V and 5 bases from J, with 12 bases in between. Germline CDR1 reads SNHLY; CDR2 reads FYNNEI. This CDR3 region has 13 residues. The CDR3 coding sequence is TGTGCCAGCAGTCTGCGGGACCGATATGGCTACACCTTC. Translation: CASSLRDRYGYTF.

The chain couples TRBV4-1 to TRBJ1-5; D possibly corresponds to TRBD1 (5 bases). The CDR3 extends over 18 amino acids. Germline V gene lookup returns CDR1 MGHRA and CDR2 YSYEKL. V was pared by 0 bases and J by 7 bases, with 22 bases between. CDR3 protein: CASSQEYGDGGLGQPQHF. Written as DNA, the CDR3 is TGCGCCAGCAGCCAAGAGTATGGGGACGGGGGGTTAGGGCAGCCCCAGCATTTT.

The genes are TRBV10-3 and TRBJ2-7, with D perhaps TRBD1 (6 bases). The CDR3 sequence is 15 residues long. Germline V gives CDR1 ENHRY, CDR2 SYGVKD. V was pared by 3 bases and J by 2 bases, with 14 bases between. The CDR3: CAISERDTGPYEQYF. CDR3 bases: TGTGCCATCAGTGAACGGGACACCGGGCCCTACGAGCAGTACTTC.

Only one count was recorded for this clone. The chain has TRBV14 and TRBJ1-2; 9 bases align to TRBD1. The J segment lost 3 bases and the V segment lost 4 bases, leaving 3 bases of the junction unmatched. Germline V gives CDR1 SGHDN, CDR2 FVKESK. This CDR3 is built from 14 residues. The DNA of the CDR3 is TGTGCCAGCAGCCGGACAGGGGAATACTATGGCTACACCTTC. Amino acids: CASSRTGEYYGYTF.

V gene TRBV14 combines with J gene TRBJ2-7; maybe TRBD1 (5 bases). CDR1 is SGHDN and CDR2 is FVKESK in the germline V gene. V was cut by 2 bases and J by 5 bases, with 10 bases left in between. The CDR3 sequence is 13 residues long. DNA of the CDR3: TGTGCCAGCAGCCAACTCAGGGCCCACGAGCAGTACTTC. Translation gives CASSQLRAHEQYF.

The V and J genes are TRBV4-3 and TRBJ2-2; the match to TRBD2 covers 8 bases. The ends lost 6 bases at V and 7 bases at J; junction bases unmatched: 10. The CDR3 runs 15 residues. Germline V gene data show CDR1 as LGHNA and CDR2 as YSLEER. The CDR3 region has the DNA TGCGCCAGCAGGGGGGTATCGGGAGGGGTCGGGGAGCTGTTTTTT. Translation gives CASRGVSGGVGELFF.

The chain has TRBV4-3 and TRBJ1-2; D is ambiguous. Trimming removed 0 bases at V and 5 bases at J, with 7 bases between. CDR1 and CDR2 (germline): LGHNA, YSLEER. This CDR3 spans 13 amino acids. The chain's CDR3 is CASSQDGVYGYTF. The CDR3 region has the DNA TGCGCCAGCAGCCAAGATGGAGTGTATGGCTACACCTTC.

This sequence joins TRBV2 and TRBJ2-7; D call uncertain. Trimming removed 4 bases from V and 3 bases from J, with 7 bases in between. CDR1 is SNHLY and CDR2 is FYNNEI in the germline V gene. The CDR3 is 12 amino acids. This CDR3 reads CASSGRHYEQYF. The CDR3 nucleotides are TGTGCCAGCAGTGGACGACACTACGAGCAGTACTTC.

CDR3 sequence reads: CASSPSGTPGPQETQYF. DNA for the CDR3: TGTGCCAGCAGCCCGAGCGGGACCCCTGGTCCCCAAGAGACCCAGTACTTC. V usage is TRBV7-8 and J usage is TRBJ2-5; 7 positions agree with TRBD2. The CDR3 contains 17 residues. The V gene end was trimmed by 5 bases and the J gene end by 1 base; junction bases not matched to a gene: 13. The germline V gene has CDR1 SGHVS and CDR2 FQNEAQ.

The chain combines TRBV27 with TRBJ1-5, with TRBD1 matching 7 bases. The CDR3 has 15 residues. Germline loops: CDR1 MNHEY, CDR2 SMNVEV (reference sequence). The V and J ends lost 2 bases and 7 bases, in that order; junction bases with no gene match: 8. In DNA, the CDR3 is TGTGCCAGCAGTTTAATACAGGGGATCGGGCAGCCCCAGCATTTT. Its translation: CASSLIQGIGQPQHF.

The chain uses TRBV7-6 and TRBJ2-1, with D possibly being TRBD2 (5 bases). Germline V lookup: CDR1 SGHVS, CDR2 FNYEAQ. The CDR3 has 15 residues. V lost 5 bases to trimming and J lost 5 bases, with 16 bases between them. The CDR3 protein is CASSPVLGLDNEQFF. In DNA form, the CDR3 reads TGTGCCAGCAGCCCAGTTCTTGGACTCGACAATGAGCAGTTCTTC.

The V and J genes are TRBV15 and TRBJ1-4; D uncertain. CDR1 and CDR2 from the germline V gene are LNHNV and YYDKDF (reference sequence). The V gene lost 5 bases and the J gene lost 5 bases, with 15 bases spanning the gap. The CDR3 totals 15 residues. In nucleotides, the CDR3 is TGTGCCACCAGCTTGCAGAAGACCTCGAATGAAAAACTGTTTTTT. Protein sequence: CATSLQKTSNEKLFF.

The CDR3 DNA follows: TGTGCCAGCAGCCAAGAGGGACAGCTCGGTTCCGATACGCAGTATTTT. Translating gives CASSQEGQLGSDTQYF. The rearrangement uses TRBV4-2 and TRBJ2-3; TRBD1 aligns across 7 bases. The CDR3 loop spans 16 amino acids. Germline assignment: CDR1 LGHNA and CDR2 YNFKEQ. The ends lost 0 bases at V and 6 bases at J; junction bases unmatched: 9.